The rows below give T cell receptor beta chains drawn from one sample of a study of CD8 T cells in Susac syndrome. TCRdb ran MiXCR on the immunoSEQ multiplex PCR reads and lists one entry per CDR3 protein. This sample yields about 83,000 distinct CDR3 sequences, of which approximately 95% are seen a single time; roughly 0.5% belongs to the top ten. What was sequenced was CD8+ T cells from PBMCs. The receptors here all came from a human donor with Susac syndrome. CDR3s include the opening cysteine and the closing phenylalanine or tryptophan. The D gene is left open where the match is weak. A clone size is listed for some rows: how often the clone was seen (once, few, many), or a class if it is expanded.

CASSPPGTSGYNEQFF TGTGCCAGCAGCCCCCCCGGGACTAGCGGGTACAATGAGCAGTTCTTC TRBD2 once TRBJ2-1 TRBV28
CASREGQGNQPQHF TGTGCCAGCAGAGAGGGACAGGGCAATCAGCCCCAGCATTTT TRBD1 - TRBJ1-5 TRBV2
CASSYEGTSTDTQYF TGTGCCAGCAGTTACGAGGGGACTAGCACAGATACGCAGTATTTT - - TRBJ2-3 TRBV6-5
CASSRDYSNQPQHF TGTGCCAGCAGTCGGGATTATAGCAATCAGCCCCAGCATTTT - - TRBJ1-5 TRBV28
CATSERRSGETQYF TGTGCCACCAGTGAGCGTCGGAGTGGAGAGACCCAGTACTTC - - TRBJ2-5 TRBV24-1
CSVEDPTSGSSDTQYF TGCAGCGTTGAAGATCCCACTAGCGGGAGTTCAGATACGCAGTATTTT TRBD2 - TRBJ2-3 TRBV29-1
CASSRGTSAPTTQYF TGTGCCAGCAGCCGAGGGACTAGCGCCCCGACGACCCAGTACTTC TRBD2 - TRBJ2-5 TRBV28
CASSLGLGQPQHF TGTGCCAGCAGTTTGGGACTTGGGCAGCCCCAGCATTTT - few TRBJ1-5 TRBV12-3/TRBV12-4
CASSLPGLAGDRPYEQYF TGCGCCAGCAGCTTACCGGGACTAGCGGGAGATCGCCCCTACGAGCAGTACTTC TRBD2 - TRBJ2-7 TRBV5-1
CAWRDSGNTEAFF TGTGCCTGGAGGGACTCCGGGAACACTGAAGCTTTCTTT - - TRBJ1-1 TRBV30